A selection of T cell receptor beta chains follows, all from one sample in a study of T-cell reconstitution after alpha-beta-depleted transplantation in children. TCRdb reprocessed the PCR reads with MiXCR, giving one entry per CDR3 protein. The data hold about 200,000 distinct CDR3 sequences, with about 6% observed a single time. Here the sequenced sample was PBMCs, taken before TCRalphabeta/CD19-depleted stem cell transplant. The origin of the receptors is a girl younger than two with combined immunodeficiency, due to receive a stem cell transplant. The CDR3 runs from the conserved cysteine through the conserved F or W. Fields, in order: clone size, V gene, D gene, J gene, CDR3 protein, CDR3 DNA. D genes are given only for firm matches. Clone size appears in some rows only: once, few, many, or a class for an expanded clone.

many	TRBV25-1	TRBD2	TRBJ2-7	CASSESWGLAGEYHEQYF	TGTGCCAGCAGTGAAAGCTGGGGACTAGCGGGAGAGTACCACGAGCAGTACTTC
many	TRBV12-3/TRBV12-4	TRBD1	TRBJ1-5	CASTLRGRDQPQHF	TGTGCCAGCACCCTCAGGGGGAGGGATCAGCCCCAGCATTTT
many	TRBV9	NA	TRBJ2-3	CASSPLRESTDTQYF	TGTGCCAGCAGCCCCCTCCGGGAGAGCACAGATACGCAGTATTTT
many	TRBV15	NA	TRBJ2-1	CATSRGDWYSYNEQFF	TGTGCCACCAGCAGAGGGGACTGGTATTCCTACAATGAGCAGTTCTTC
NA	TRBV20-1	NA	TRBJ2-3	CSARDISVTQYF	TGCAGTGCTAGAGATATAAGTGTAACGCAGTATTTT
many	TRBV20-1	NA	TRBJ2-2	CSARVQEFTSSGELFF	TGCAGTGCTAGAGTCCAGGAGTTCACTAGCAGCGGGGAGCTGTTTTTT
many	TRBV6-2/TRBV6-3	TRBD2	TRBJ2-7	CASSYSVGTSGDKQYF	TGTGCCAGCAGTTACTCAGTTGGGACTAGCGGGGACAAGCAGTACTTC
NA	TRBV20-1	TRBD2	TRBJ2-7	CCARDLIAGPYEQYF	TGCTGTGCTAGAGATCTGATAGCGGGCCCCTACGAGCAGTACTTC
NA	TRBV20-1	NA	TRBJ1-2	CCFVRALLHAPYGYTF	TGCTGCTTCGTGCGCGCACTTCTACACGCCCCTTATGGCTACACCTTC
many	TRBV27	TRBD1	TRBJ1-4	CASGTAAANEKLFF	TGTGCCAGCGGGACAGCCGCGGCTAATGAAAAACTGTTTTTT
many	TRBV4-2	TRBD2	TRBJ2-5	CASSQKLRLAGIETQYF	TGTGCCAGCAGCCAAAAACTGAGACTAGCGGGGATTGAGACCCAGTACTTC
NA	TRBV20-1	TRBD2	TRBJ2-5	CSAPLPAGGLRTQYF	TGCAGTGCCCCCCTTCCAGCGGGGGGGCTAAGGACCCAGTACTTC
many	TRBV5-1	NA	TRBJ1-6	CASSLGRNSPLHF	TGCGCCAGCAGCTTGGGACGGAATTCACCCCTCCACTTT
few	TRBV20-1	NA	TRBJ2-7	CSVGGLDEQYF	TGCAGTGTAGGGGGGCTAGACGAGCAGTACTTC
NA	TRBV7-8	TRBD2	TRBJ2-2	CASSLVPGTSGTGELFF	TGTGCCAGCAGCTTAGTGCCCGGGACTAGCGGCACCGGGGAGCTGTTTTTT
many	TRBV12-3/TRBV12-4	NA	TRBJ2-1	CASITGTHNEQFF	TGTGCCAGCATCACCGGGACTCACAATGAGCAGTTCTTC
many	TRBV4-2	TRBD2	TRBJ2-3	CASSQELAGGTDTQYF	TGTGCCAGCAGCCAAGAGTTAGCGGGAGGCACAGATACGCAGTATTTT
many	TRBV29-1	TRBD2	TRBJ2-7	CSVVLAGVGSSYEQYF	TGCAGCGTTGTGTTAGCGGGAGTAGGTAGTTCCTACGAGCAGTACTTC
many	TRBV6-5	NA	TRBJ2-1	CASSHDISSYNEQFF	TGTGCCAGCAGTCACGATATAAGCTCCTACAATGAGCAGTTCTTC
many	TRBV7-3	NA	TRBJ2-7	CASSTGAGLTYEQYF	TGTGCCAGCAGCACGGGGGCGGGACTAACCTACGAGCAGTACTTC
NA	TRBV5-2	NA	TRBJ2-7	CAMGLSEGRNEQYF	TGTGCCATGGGCTTGTCGGAGGGGCGGAACGAGCAGTACTTC
few	TRBV3-1	TRBD2	TRBJ2-7	CASTQRLAGGPSYEQYF	TGTGCCAGCACCCAGAGACTAGCGGGAGGGCCCTCCTACGAGCAGTACTTC
many	TRBV20-1	NA	TRBJ2-7	CSARDQRTYEQYF	TGCAGTGCTAGAGATCAACGGACCTACGAGCAGTACTTC
many	TRBV11-1	TRBD1	TRBJ1-5	CASSLTGQGPYSNQPQHF	TGTGCCAGCAGCTTAACGGGACAGGGACCTTATAGCAATCAGCCCCAGCATTTT
many	TRBV12-3/TRBV12-4	TRBD1	TRBJ1-1	CASRLGQVNTEAFF	TGTGCCAGCAGGTTGGGACAGGTGAACACTGAAGCTTTCTTT
many	TRBV7-2	TRBD2	TRBJ2-7	CASSLTGLPTYEQYF	TGTGCCAGCAGCCTTACGGGACTACCAACCTACGAGCAGTACTTC
many	TRBV29-1	TRBD1	TRBJ2-3	CSVTPGQGTDTQYF	TGCAGCGTCACTCCGGGACAGGGGACAGATACGCAGTATTTT
NA	TRBV7-2	NA	TRBJ1-1	CASSSFVAGYSTEAFF	TGTGCCAGCAGCTCCTTCGTAGCCGGGTACTCGACCGAAGCTTTCTTT
many	TRBV7-9	NA	TRBJ2-7	CASSLAGFQLYEQYF	TGTGCCAGCAGCTTAGCGGGGTTTCAACTCTACGAGCAGTACTTC
many	TRBV27	NA	TRBJ1-1	CASSVITGLNTEAFF	TGTGCCAGCAGCGTAATAACAGGGCTGAACACTGAAGCTTTCTTT
many	TRBV4-1	NA	TRBJ2-1	CASSHFGSGSYNEQFF	TGCGCCAGCAGCCATTTTGGGTCGGGATCATACAATGAGCAGTTCTTC
NA	TRBV5-1	TRBD1	TRBJ2-3	CASSLLLRQGIDTQYF	TGCGCCAGCAGCTTGTTACTTCGACAGGGCATCGATACGCAGTATTTT
NA	TRBV30	TRBD1	TRBJ2-2	CAWDRGVNTGELFF	TGTGCCTGGGACAGGGGCGTGAACACCGGGGAGCTGTTTTTT
many	TRBV20-1	NA	TRBJ2-5	CSARPGVAVQETQYF	TGCAGTGCTAGACCTGGGGTAGCGGTCCAAGAGACCCAGTACTTC
few	TRBV7-6	NA	TRBJ1-6	CASSEGPHSPLHF	TGTGCCAGCAGCGAGGGACCCCATTCACCCCTCCACTTT
few	TRBV6-1	TRBD1	TRBJ1-2	CASSEFIGDRANYGYTF	TGTGCCAGCAGTGAATTCATAGGGGACAGGGCGAACTATGGCTACACCTTC
many	TRBV25-1	TRBD1	TRBJ2-7	CASTPGTGYEQYF	TGTGCCAGCACCCCCGGGACAGGCTACGAGCAGTACTTC
many	TRBV7-8	NA	TRBJ2-1	CASSPLRTAWNEQFF	TGTGCCAGCAGCCCCCTCCGGACTGCCTGGAATGAGCAGTTCTTC
NA	TRBV5-1	TRBD2	TRBJ2-7	CASSLVSGSIFEQYF	TGCGCCAGCAGCTTGGTAAGCGGGAGCATTTTCGAGCAGTACTTC
many	TRBV29-1	NA	TRBJ2-7	CSVIHGFSIEQYF	TGCAGCGTCATACACGGTTTCTCCATCGAGCAGTACTTC
many	TRBV28	TRBD1	TRBJ2-7	CASSRQGNNYEQYF	TGTGCCAGCAGTCGACAGGGTAATAATTACGAGCAGTACTTC
many	TRBV20-1	TRBD1	TRBJ2-7	CSAFIGTGAVEQYF	TGCAGTGCTTTCATCGGGACAGGGGCAGTCGAGCAGTACTTC
many	TRBV4-2	TRBD1	TRBJ1-2	CASSQDRASGQGYTF	TGTGCCAGCAGCCAAGATAGGGCCTCGGGACAGGGCTACACCTTC
NA	TRBV12-3/TRBV12-4	TRBD2	TRBJ2-3	CASSPYPRLAGEADTQYF	TGTGCCAGCAGTCCTTACCCCAGGCTAGCGGGAGAAGCAGATACGCAGTATTTT
many	TRBV11-3	NA	TRBJ2-7	CASSTDERYEQYF	TGTGCCAGCAGCACGGACGAGCGATACGAGCAGTACTTC
few	TRBV7-9	TRBD2	TRBJ2-7	CASRGLAETPTHEQYF	TGTGCCAGCAGGGGACTAGCGGAAACTCCTACCCACGAGCAGTACTTC
many	TRBV7-9	NA	TRBJ2-5	CASSLTYQETQYF	TGTGCCAGCAGCTTAACGTACCAAGAGACCCAGTACTTC
many	TRBV4-2	NA	TRBJ2-1	CASSQEARLNSYQFF	TGTGCCAGCAGCCAAGAGGCCAGGCTCAACAGTTATCAGTTCTTC
many	TRBV9	NA	TRBJ2-5	CASSLKGIAGETQYF	TGTGCCAGCAGCCTCAAGGGGATCGCCGGAGAGACCCAGTACTTC
many	TRBV25-1	NA	TRBJ2-6	CASRQGPGANVLTF	TGTGCCAGCAGGCAGGGTCCTGGGGCCAACGTCCTGACTTTC
many	TRBV5-1	NA	TRBJ2-7	CASRRGRDYEQYF	TGCGCCAGCAGGAGGGGTAGGGACTACGAGCAGTACTTC
many	TRBV4-3	NA	TRBJ2-1	CASSQGSGSSYNEQFF	TGCGCCAGCAGCCAAGGGAGTGGGAGCTCCTACAATGAGCAGTTCTTC
many	TRBV25-1	TRBD2	TRBJ2-7	CASSEWATSAGYEQYF	TGTGCCAGCAGTGAATGGGCGACTAGCGCAGGATACGAGCAGTACTTC